What follows describes a single TCR beta chain. The sample belongs to a study of cytomegalovirus exposure and HLA in healthy donors. V lost 0 bases, J lost 1 base, and 2 bases stayed unmatched. Germline V gene sequence: CDR1 SGDLS, CDR2 YYNGEE. The CDR3 consists of 15 residues. 13 Jbeta primers and 60 Vbeta primers were used for the PCR. Assay used: immunoSEQ multiplex PCR; TCRdb lists only in-frame clones, some missing. This sample's table has around 70,000 clones. The specimen was PBMCs. The TCR originated in a boy aged 5 to 17 in good health and CMV-seronegative. The V call is TRBV9, the J call TRBJ2-5; 8 nucleotides match TRBD2. This CDR3 is CASSVASGLQETQYF. The DNA for the CDR3 is TGTGCCAGCAGCGTAGCTAGCGGGCTCCAAGAGACCCAGTACTTC.